A selection of T cell receptor beta chains follows, all from one sample in a study of blood T cell repertoires in COVID-19. Sequencing was performed with immunoSEQ multiplex PCR; in TCRdb, only in-frame clones are kept and a portion is missing. This sample has about 160,000 clones, with roughly 90% found just once. Input material: peripheral blood. The origin of the receptors is a man in his sixties with active or convalescent COVID-19. The CDR3 runs from the conserved cysteine through the conserved F or W. The D gene is left open where the match is weak. A row's size may be missing; if present it is once, few, many or a size class.

J gene | clone size | D gene | V gene | CDR3 protein | CDR3 DNA
TRBJ2-6 | . | TRBD1 | TRBV15 | CATSRETGTGSSGANVLTF | TGTGCCACCAGCAGAGAGACCGGGACAGGGAGCTCTGGGGCCAACGTCCTGACTTTC
TRBJ2-7 | . | . | TRBV21-1 | CASSKGGTGDEQYF | TGTGCCAGCAGCAAAGGGGGGACAGGGGACGAGCAGTACTTC
TRBJ1-1 | . | . | TRBV5-1 | CASSFGRGSGTEAFF | TGCGCCAGCAGCTTTGGCAGGGGCTCTGGCACTGAAGCTTTCTTT
TRBJ1-2 | . | . | TRBV10-3 | CAISGQSLYGYTF | TGTGCCATCAGTGGACAGAGCCTCTATGGCTACACCTTC
TRBJ1-1 | . | TRBD1 | TRBV27 | CASSYGGGRTEAFF | TGTGCCAGCAGTTACGGAGGGGGCCGAACTGAAGCTTTCTTT
TRBJ1-5 | . | TRBD1 | TRBV6-5 | CASSPGQGGQPQHF | TGTGCCAGCAGTCCAGGACAGGGGGGGCAGCCCCAGCATTTT
TRBJ1-5 | once | . | TRBV16 | CASSQTQDQPQHF | TGTGCCAGCAGCCAAACTCAGGATCAGCCCCAGCATTTT
TRBJ2-7 | . | TRBD2 | TRBV19 | CASSKGLAGVNEQYF | TGTGCCAGTAGTAAGGGACTAGCGGGAGTGAACGAGCAGTACTTC
TRBJ2-7 | . | . | TRBV11-2 | CASSQPWGDSLTPLYEQYF | TGTGCCAGCAGCCAACCCTGGGGGGACTCTCTTACCCCTCTCTACGAGCAGTACTTC
TRBJ1-1 | . | TRBD1 | TRBV18 | CASSQFDRGPTEAFF | TGTGCCAGCTCACAATTCGACAGGGGGCCAACTGAAGCTTTCTTT
TRBJ1-1 | . | . | TRBV29-1 | CSAKAEFMNTEAFF | TGCAGCGCTAAAGCGGAGTTCATGAACACTGAAGCTTTCTTT
TRBJ2-7 | . | TRBD2 | TRBV11-2 | CASSLLAGVGEQYF | TGTGCCAGCAGCTTACTAGCGGGAGTTGGCGAGCAGTACTTC
TRBJ1-1 | . | TRBD1 | TRBV6-5 | CASSYSRQGSEAFF | TGTGCCAGCAGTTACTCGAGACAGGGTAGTGAAGCTTTCTTT